One and the same sample provided the 25 T cell receptor beta chains below, sequenced in a study of blood T cell repertoires in COVID-19. Method: immunoSEQ multiplex PCR; TCRdb's copy keeps in-frame clones and lacks some. The sample records about 26,000 clones, 92% being singletons. Sequencing was done on a sample of peripheral blood. The receptors stem from a human donor in a cohort sampled during active COVID-19.

The chain carries TRBV21-1 and TRBJ2-3; the table's D call, TRBD2, has no DNA check behind it. TRBV21-1 is a pseudogene locus. The CDR3 totals 18 residues. CDR3 nucleotides: TGTGCCAGCAGCAACTACCCAATAGCGGGGGGGGACACAGATACGCAGTATTTT. Its translation: CASSNYPIAGGDTDTQYF.

The rearrangement joins TRBV11-3 to TRBJ1-2; the D gene is possibly TRBD1 (6 bases). This CDR3 has 19 residues. Germline CDR1 SGHNT, CDR2 YENEEA. The V gene lost 0 bases and the J gene lost 7 bases, with 27 bases spanning the gap. This CDR3 is CASSLDGIWGPEGSGGYTF. The CDR3 coding sequence is TGTGCCAGCAGCTTAGATGGAATATGGGGGCCCGAGGGGAGCGGTGGCTACACCTTC.

The V gene is TRBV6-5, the J gene TRBJ2-3; a weak D match, TRBD1 (6 bases). This CDR3 is built from 16 residues. Looked up from germline, CDR1 is MNHEY and CDR2 is SVGAGI. Trimming stripped 4 bases from V and 7 bases from J, with 21 bases between. CDR3 DNA sequence: TGTGCCAGCAGTTTAACCCAGAGAGGGGGATTCTATACGCAGTATTTT. As protein: CASSLTQRGGFYTQYF.

This chain connects TRBV12-5 to TRBJ2-2; tentative D call: TRBD1 (6 bases). V was shortened by 2 bases and J by 3 bases, with 16 bases between the two germline ends. The germline gives CDR1 LGHNT, CDR2 FRNRAP. The CDR3 contains 17 residues. CDR3 loop: CASGLQRGSLDTGELFF. The CDR3, as DNA: TGTGCTAGTGGTTTGCAAAGGGGGAGTTTGGACACCGGGGAGCTGTTTTTT.

This chain uses TRBV3-1 (or the pseudogene TRBV3-2) with TRBJ2-5; 12 bases are shared with TRBD2. Trimming removed 1 base from V and 4 bases from J; junction bases left unmatched: 7. The length of the CDR3 is 17 residues. The V gene's germline CDR1 is LGHDT and CDR2 YNNKEL (reference sequence). The CDR3 spells CASSQGLAGAGGETQYF. CDR3 DNA sequence: TGTGCCAGCAGCCAAGGACTAGCGGGAGCGGGCGGAGAGACCCAGTACTTC.

Here the CDR3 reads CASSSSSGTDTQYF. CDR3 DNA sequence: TGTGCCAGCAGTTCCTCTAGCGGCACAGATACGCAGTATTTT. The chain is built from TRBV27 and TRBJ2-3, with D perhaps matching TRBD2 (6 bases). Trimming left V 4 bases short and J 1 base short, with 9 bases between. The CDR3 is 14 residues long. CDR1 and CDR2 from the germline V gene are MNHEY and SMNVEV (reference sequence).

The chain has TRBV7-2 and TRBJ2-7; maybe TRBD2 (5 bases). The V gene's germline CDR1 is SGHTA and CDR2 FQGNSA. Trimming took off 3 bases at V and 0 bases at J, with 24 bases between the two ends. The CDR3 totals 19 residues. CDR3 in amino acids: CASSFRSRLRAGSSYEQYF. In DNA, the CDR3 is TGTGCCAGCAGCTTTCGGTCCCGGCTGCGGGCGGGTAGCTCCTACGAGCAGTACTTC.

This chain joins TRBV12-3 or TRBV12-4 and TRBJ1-2; D may be TRBD1 (6 bases). CDR3 length: 13 residues. V was clipped by 5 bases and J by 4 bases, with 11 bases between them. The CDR3 DNA reads as TGTGCCAGCAGTCGTGGACAGTCCTATGGCTACACCTTC. This encodes CASSRGQSYGYTF.

The chain has TRBV5-4 and TRBJ1-4; TRBD1 might be the D (5 bases). The CDR3 is made up of 14 amino acids. Germline V gives CDR1 SGHNT, CDR2 YYREEE (reference sequence). Trimming left V 0 bases short and J 3 bases short, with 6 bases between. This CDR3 reads CASSLETANEKLFF. The CDR3 DNA follows: TGTGCCAGCAGCTTGGAGACAGCTAATGAAAAACTGTTTTTT.

V and J are TRBV2 and TRBJ2-3, with a tentative D call TRBD2 (7 bases). V lost 6 bases and J 3 bases, leaving 22 bases between the germline ends. The CDR3 extends over 17 amino acids. Germline V gene sequence: CDR1 SNHLY, CDR2 FYNNEI. CDR3 bases: TGTGCCAGCAGCCCGTCCGGGGCAGGGAGGGGGACAGATACGCAGTATTTT. Protein: CASSPSGAGRGTDTQYF.

The rearrangement joins TRBV28 to TRBJ2-5; 9 bases match TRBD2. The CDR3 consists of 15 residues. V lost 2 bases, J lost 4 bases, and 5 bases stayed unmatched. Germline lookup yields CDR1 MDHEN and CDR2 SYDVKM. The CDR3 DNA follows: TGTGCCAGCAGTTTAGGGCGGGGGGGCCGAGAGACCCAGTACTTC. It codes for CASSLGRGGRETQYF.

The sample holds one count of this clone. This chain joins TRBV4-1 and TRBJ2-1; TRBD2 matches at 11 bases. Unmatched junction bases numbered 3, after V lost 2 bases and J lost 0 bases. The length of the CDR3 is 17 residues. From germline, CDR1 is MGHRA and CDR2 YSYEKL. In DNA form, the CDR3 reads TGCGCCAGCAGCCAAATAGCGGGAGGGGGCTCCTACAATGAGCAGTTCTTC. The encoded protein is CASSQIAGGGSYNEQFF.

The chain links TRBV28 to TRBJ2-3; D is ambiguous. Trimming shortened V by 6 bases and J by 0 bases, and 19 bases separated the two germline ends. The CDR3 is 17 residues long. Germline V CDR1 and CDR2: MDHEN, SYDVKM. In DNA form, the CDR3 reads TGTGCCAGCAGCCTACGCGGCGTAATCGCTAGCACAGATACGCAGTATTTT. It is translated as CASSLRGVIASTDTQYF.

The chain links TRBV5-8 to TRBJ1-6; D is perhaps TRBD1 (5 bases). V lost 1 base and J 8 bases, leaving 13 bases between the germline ends. The V gene's germline CDR1 is SGHTS and CDR2 YDEGEE. The CDR3 loop spans 15 amino acids. The CDR3 DNA follows: TGTGCCAGCAGCTTGATTGGGGGGAGGCATTCACCCCTCCACTTT. Protein: CASSLIGGRHSPLHF.

The chain has TRBV7-9 and TRBJ2-1, with 8 bases aligning to TRBD2. CDR1 is SEHNR, CDR2 FQNEAQ, per germline (reference sequence). The CDR3 covers 13 residues. J lost 13 bases, V lost 1 base, and 6 bases had no gene match. The CDR3 here is CASSLGLAGPQFF. CDR3 bases: TGTGCCAGCAGCTTAGGTCTAGCGGGTCCCCAGTTCTTC.

This rearrangement joins TRBV27 to TRBJ1-1, with a weak D call TRBD1 (5 bases). The V gene's germline CDR1 is MNHEY and CDR2 SMNVEV (reference sequence). Trimming shortened V by 6 bases and J by 11 bases, and 16 bases separated the two germline ends. There are 12 residues in the CDR3. CDR3 amino acids: CASSVQGRRAFF. CDR3 in DNA: TGTGCCAGCAGCGTCCAGGGCCGTCGGGCTTTCTTT.

As concerns this clone: The junction departs from germline at one end; a sequencing error may be responsible. This chain connects TRBV28 to TRBJ2-7; TRBD1 matches at 10 bases. The V gene's germline CDR1 is MDHEN and CDR2 SYDVKM. The CDR3 has 11 amino acids. CDR3 DNA: TGTGCCAGCAACAACCGGGACAGGGGATCCTTC. Amino acid sequence: CASNNRDRGSF.

Only one count was recorded for this clone. The V and J genes are TRBV5-5 and TRBJ1-2; tentative D call: TRBD1 (5 bases). CDR1 is SGHKS and CDR2 is YYEKEE in the germline V gene (reference sequence). The CDR3 is 16 residues long. The germline V and J ends were trimmed by 0 bases and 0 bases, with 12 bases remaining between them. CDR3 in amino acids: CASSLEFSGANYGYTF. For the CDR3, the DNA is TGTGCCAGCAGCTTGGAATTTTCGGGGGCTAACTATGGCTACACCTTC.

The chain uses TRBV7-2 and TRBJ2-5; 9 nucleotides agree with TRBD2. This CDR3 has 16 residues. The germline gives CDR1 SGHTA, CDR2 FQGNSA. V was pared by 5 bases and J by 4 bases, with 11 bases of the junction left unmatched. Here the CDR3 reads CASSLTSGRTRETQYF. CDR3 DNA sequence: TGTGCCAGCAGCCTTACTAGCGGGCGTACCCGAGAGACCCAGTACTTC.

CDR3 region: CASSFGETFKTQYF. The CDR3 nucleotides read TGTGCCAGCAGTTTCGGGGAGACGTTTAAGACCCAGTACTTC. The chain carries TRBV28 and TRBJ2-5; tentatively, D is TRBD2 (5 bases). Germline V gene sequence: CDR1 MDHEN, CDR2 SYDVKM. Trimming took off 3 bases at V and 6 bases at J, with 14 bases between the two ends. The CDR3 is made up of 14 amino acids.

The genes are TRBV12-3 or TRBV12-4 and TRBJ2-2; TRBD1 agrees at 7 bases. The CDR3 totals 13 residues. After removal of 6 bases from V and 6 bases from J, the junction contained 4 bases not matched to a gene. The CDR3 reads CASRLTGPGELFF. CDR3 DNA sequence: TGTGCCAGCAGACTGACAGGGCCCGGGGAGCTGTTTTTT.

The gene calls are TRBV5-1 and TRBJ1-6; 7 bases are shared with TRBD1. CDR1 and CDR2 from the germline V gene are SGHRS and YFSETQ. The V and J ends lost 3 bases and 9 bases, in that order; junction bases with no gene match: 12. The CDR3 has 16 amino acids. This CDR3 reads CASSSETGARGSPLHF. The DNA for the CDR3 is TGCGCCAGCAGCTCGGAAACAGGGGCGAGGGGTTCACCCCTCCACTTT.

Here the CDR3 reads CASSQVGQGPYSNQPQHF. CDR3 DNA: TGCGCCAGCAGCCAGGTGGGACAGGGGCCTTATAGCAATCAGCCCCAGCATTTT. V and J are TRBV4-1 and TRBJ1-5; TRBD1 agrees at 10 bases. Germline V CDR1 and CDR2: MGHRA, YSYEKL. CDR3 length: 18 residues. V shed 3 bases, J shed 0 bases, and the junction held 8 bases outside the gene matches.

The chain uses TRBV4-1 and TRBJ1-3, with a possible D match to TRBD1 (5 bases). Deletions cut 0 bases from V and 3 bases from J, with 18 bases between. CDR1 is MGHRA, CDR2 YSYEKL, per germline. This CDR3 is 18 amino acids long. The CDR3 reads CASSQDVAGPLFGNTIYF. The DNA of the CDR3 is TGCGCCAGCAGCCAAGATGTCGCAGGGCCCCTCTTTGGAAACACCATATATTTT.

This rearrangement joins TRBV28 to TRBJ2-4; TRBD2 aligns across 8 bases. The germline gives CDR1 MDHEN, CDR2 SYDVKM. V lost 6 bases and J lost 8; bases outside the gene matches: 9. This CDR3 is built from 14 residues. CDR3 in amino acids: CASRTGGLGDIQYF. The CDR3 DNA is TGTGCCAGCAGGACGGGGGGGCTCGGGGACATTCAGTACTTC.